The text below deals with one TCR beta chain. This record comes from a study of blood T cell repertoires in COVID-19. Some clones are missing from TCRdb's copy, which holds only in-frame ones; the method was immunoSEQ multiplex PCR. Altogether roughly 300,000 clones are present, roughly 86% being singletons, with the ten largest covering 7.8%. CDR3 size: 15 residues. V lost 2 bases and J lost 8, with 16 bases in between. Germline V gives CDR1 MGHRA, CDR2 YSYEKL. This TCR derives from a woman aged 50 to 65 who had recovered from COVID-19. Sample: peripheral blood. V is TRBV4-1 and J is TRBJ2-1; possibly TRBD1 for D (5 bases). CDR3 sequence reads: CASSQYPQGFDEQFF. As DNA, the CDR3 is TGCGCCAGCAGCCAATACCCGCAGGGTTTCGATGAGCAGTTCTTC.